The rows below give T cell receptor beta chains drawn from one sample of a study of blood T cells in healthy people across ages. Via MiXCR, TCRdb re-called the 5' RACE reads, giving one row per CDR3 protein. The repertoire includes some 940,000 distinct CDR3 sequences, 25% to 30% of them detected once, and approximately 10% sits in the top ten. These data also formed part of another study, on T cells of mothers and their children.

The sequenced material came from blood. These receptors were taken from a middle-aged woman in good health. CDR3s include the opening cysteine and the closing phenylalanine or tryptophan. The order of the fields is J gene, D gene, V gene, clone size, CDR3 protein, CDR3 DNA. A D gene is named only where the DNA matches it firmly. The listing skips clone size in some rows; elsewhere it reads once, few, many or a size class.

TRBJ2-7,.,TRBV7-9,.,CASSPWGAGDEQYF,TGTGCCAGCAGCCCCTGGGGGGCCGGCGACGAGCAGTACTTC
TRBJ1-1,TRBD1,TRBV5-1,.,CASSLQGTGTNTEAFF,TGCGCCAGCAGCTTACAGGGGACAGGGACGAACACTGAAGCTTTCTTT
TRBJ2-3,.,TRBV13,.,CASSRRQTSTDTQYF,TGTGCCAGCAGCCGCCGACAGACCAGCACAGATACGCAGTATTTT
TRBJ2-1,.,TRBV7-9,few,CASSPQTIGQFF,TGTGCCAGCAGCCCACAAACGATTGGGCAGTTCTTC
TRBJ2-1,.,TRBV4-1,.,CASSQERRLSSYNEQFF,TGCGCCAGCAGCCAAGAAAGGCGATTAAGCTCCTACAATGAGCAGTTCTTC
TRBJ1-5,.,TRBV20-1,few,CSATDGQPQHF,TGCAGTGCAACGGACGGCCAGCCCCAGCATTTT
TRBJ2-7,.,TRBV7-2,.,CASSTASAGKAYEQYF,TGTGCCAGCAGCACCGCTTCAGCGGGTAAGGCCTACGAGCAGTACTTC
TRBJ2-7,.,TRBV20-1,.,CSARLPNRTGVEQYF,TGCAGTGCTAGATTACCGAACAGGACCGGCGTGGAGCAGTACTTC
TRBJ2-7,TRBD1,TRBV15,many,CATSREVGRGTYEQYF,TGTGCCACCAGCAGAGAGGTCGGCAGGGGGACCTACGAGCAGTACTTC
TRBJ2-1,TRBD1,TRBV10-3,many,CAISESRTGAYNEQFF,TGTGCCATCAGTGAGTCGCGGACAGGGGCCTACAATGAGCAGTTCTTC
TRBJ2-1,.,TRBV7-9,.,CASSSPGPNEQFF,TGTGCCAGCAGTTCTCCGGGCCCCAATGAGCAGTTCTTC
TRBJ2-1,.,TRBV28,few,CASTPPGGSYNEQFF,TGTGCCAGCACCCCACCCGGGGGCTCCTACAATGAGCAGTTCTTC
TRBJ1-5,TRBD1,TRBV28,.,CASLGVGGGQPQHF,TGTGCCAGCCTCGGAGTAGGGGGCGGTCAGCCCCAGCATTTT
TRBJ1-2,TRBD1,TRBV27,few,CASSSAPGGHGYTF,TGTGCCAGCAGTTCGGCACCAGGGGGGCATGGCTACACCTTC
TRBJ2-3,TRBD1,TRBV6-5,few,CASRDTGTGAGDTQYF,TGTGCCAGCAGGGACACCGGGACAGGGGCCGGAGATACGCAGTATTTT
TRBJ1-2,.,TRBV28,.,CASSLSRARLPGGYTF,TGTGCCAGCAGTTTATCCAGAGCCCGACTCCCGGGAGGCTACACCTTC
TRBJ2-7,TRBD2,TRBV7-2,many,CASTIWGGAYEQYF,TGTGCCAGCACCATTTGGGGGGGAGCCTACGAGCAGTACTTC
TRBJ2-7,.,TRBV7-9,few,CASSLGGDGSYEQYF,TGTGCCAGCAGCTTAGGTGGGGACGGATCCTACGAGCAGTACTTC
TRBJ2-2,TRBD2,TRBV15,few,CATSRDSSGGPLGGELFF,TGTGCCACCAGCAGAGATTCAAGCGGGGGGCCGTTGGGCGGGGAGCTGTTTTTT
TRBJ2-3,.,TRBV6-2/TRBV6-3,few,CASSYHHNKRDTQYF,TGTGCCAGCAGTTACCATCACAACAAGAGAGATACGCAGTATTTT
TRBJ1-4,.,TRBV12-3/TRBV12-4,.,CASSRPSQNEKLFF,TGTGCCAGCAGTCGACCGTCCCAGAATGAAAAACTGTTTTTT